A single sample gave rise to the 14 T cell receptor beta chains below, sequenced in a study of radiation and T cells in renal cell carcinoma (dated by TCRdb to between 2020 and 2021). The library was prepared using the immunoSEQ multiplex PCR assay. The immuneACCESS repertoire file appears here via TCRdb, limited to in-frame rearrangements. These files lack a portion of the clones; in checked studies, under half of the deficit traces to unresolved V genes, and the cause of the others is not known. For this sample there are 110,000 to 150,000 clones; roughly 85% appear just once. The top ten clones comprise roughly 25% of the sample. Sample time point, as interpreted from the label and publication: baseline pretreatment blood. The sample's treatment or condition label, decoded: 15 Gy SBRT to primary tumor, nephrectomy 4 weeks later. This material consisted of blood, taken from a patient whose treatment included radiotherapy and nephrectomy. The receptors were sampled from a woman between 45 and 60 years old with renal cell carcinoma.

This clone was picked up a small number of times. DNA of the CDR3: TGTGCCATCGGATTGGGACAGGGGGAGTTGGGTTTCTTT. This sequence encodes CAIGLGQGELGFF. The chain recombines TRBV10-3 with TRBJ1-1, with 11 positions matching TRBD1. The CDR3 is 13 residues long. The V gene end was trimmed by 8 bases and the J gene end by 13 bases; junction bases not matched to a gene: 12. Per germline, CDR1 ENHRY and CDR2 SYGVKD.

This clone appeared a single time. V usage is TRBV7-2 and J usage is TRBJ2-7, with 7 positions matching TRBD1. Germline CDR1 reads SGHTA; CDR2 reads FQGNSA. This CDR3 contains 13 residues. J gave up 4 bases and V 5 bases, and 5 bases lay outside the gene matches. The CDR3 region has the DNA TGTGCCAGCAGCACGGACAGGTCGTACGAGCAGTACTTC. Translation gives CASSTDRSYEQYF.

This clone was found once. The gene calls are TRBV15 and TRBJ1-4, with 7 bases that match TRBD1. Germline loops: CDR1 LNHNV, CDR2 YYDKDF (reference sequence). This CDR3 is built from 14 residues. Trimming cost V 5 bases and J 3 bases; bases outside gene matches: 3. In DNA, the CDR3 is TGTGCCACCAGCTGGGGACAGTCTAATGAAAAACTGTTTTTT. The encoded protein is CATSWGQSNEKLFF.

This chain connects TRBV27 to TRBJ1-5; D is uncertain. The CDR3 consists of 15 residues. The germline V gene encodes CDR1 MNHEY and CDR2 SMNVEV (reference sequence). V lost 4 bases and J lost 8, with 18 bases in between. The CDR3 loop reads CASSSPDQHSKPQHF. In nucleotides, the CDR3 is TGTGCCAGCAGTTCCCCGGACCAGCATAGTAAGCCCCAGCATTTT.

The chain couples TRBV10-1 to TRBJ2-3; 7 bases line up with TRBD1. The CDR3 length is 13 residues. Germline V CDR1 and CDR2: WNHNN, SYGVQD (reference sequence). The J segment lost 4 bases and the V segment lost 5 bases, leaving 3 bases of the junction unmatched. CDR3 protein: CASSRQGPDTQYF. DNA of the CDR3: TGCGCCAGCAGTCGACAGGGACCAGATACGCAGTATTTT.

The chain carries TRBV2 and TRBJ2-7; no clear D gene. Per the germline V gene, CDR1 is SNHLY and CDR2 is FYNNEI. The CDR3 consists of 14 residues. V lost 0 bases to trimming and J lost 3 bases, with 9 bases between them. Here the CDR3 DNA reads TGTGCCAGCAGTGAAGCGACGGAGCTCTACGAGCAGTACTTC. As protein: CASSEATELYEQYF.

This chain links TRBV10-3 with TRBJ2-1; 11 bases are shared with TRBD1. Germline-derived CDR1 and CDR2 are ENHRY and SYGVKD. Germline trimming cut 6 bases from V and 3 bases from J; bases unmatched to any gene: 4. The CDR3 totals 15 residues. In DNA form, the CDR3 reads TGTGCCATCAGGGCTGGGACAGGGGGCTACAATGAGCAGTTCTTC. This sequence encodes CAIRAGTGGYNEQFF.

The gene calls are TRBV19 and TRBJ1-5; TRBD1 might be the D (5 bases). This CDR3 has 15 amino acids. V was clipped by 2 bases and J by 7 bases, with 15 bases between them. Per germline, CDR1 LNHDA and CDR2 SQIVND (reference sequence). For the CDR3, the DNA is TGTGCCAGTAGTATAATGGGGGAATCTGGCCAGCCCCAGCATTTT. Its protein is CASSIMGESGQPQHF.

The CDR3 bases are TGCGCCAGCAGCCAAGATTTTTCAGCGGGAGTGCAGTTCTTC. Translation gives CASSQDFSAGVQFF. This rearrangement joins TRBV4-1 to TRBJ2-1; 8 bases are a match to TRBD2. Germline CDR1 MGHRA, CDR2 YSYEKL. Unmatched junction bases numbered 7, after V lost 0 bases and J lost 12 bases. This CDR3 spans 14 amino acids.

The chain is built from TRBV9 and TRBJ2-2, with D perhaps matching TRBD2 (5 bases). With 3 bases removed from V and 3 bases from J, the gap between germline ends came to 9 bases. Germline V gene sequence: CDR1 SGDLS, CDR2 YYNGEE. The CDR3 totals 14 residues. DNA of the CDR3: TGTGCCAGCAGCGCTGGACTGTACACCGGGGAGCTGTTTTTT. It codes for CASSAGLYTGELFF.

J is TRBJ2-2 and V is TRBV7-9; D gene unclear. V lost 7 bases and J 1 base, leaving 4 bases between the germline ends. Per the germline V gene, CDR1 is SEHNR and CDR2 is FQNEAQ (reference sequence). The CDR3 is 12 amino acids. CDR3 protein: CASTLNTGELFF. CDR3 DNA: TGTGCCAGCACCTTGAACACCGGGGAGCTGTTTTTT.

This chain joins TRBV29-1 and TRBJ1-4, with 11 positions matching TRBD1. CDR3 length: 15 residues. Germline-derived CDR1 and CDR2 are SQVTM and ANQGSEA. V trimming: 2 bases; J trimming: 8 bases; junction bases outside the gene matches: 7. The CDR3 nucleotides read TGCAGCGTTGAATCCTCGGACAGGGGGCGGGAAAAACTGTTTTTT. Its translation: CSVESSDRGREKLFF.

The chain employs TRBV9 and TRBJ2-1; a possible D gene is TRBD2 (6 bases). The CDR3 runs to 13 residues. Deletions cut 0 bases from V and 8 bases from J, with 9 bases between. CDR1 is SGDLS and CDR2 is YYNGEE in the germline V gene. CDR3 sequence: CASSVAGDDEQFF. DNA of the CDR3: TGTGCCAGCAGCGTAGCGGGGGACGATGAGCAGTTCTTC.

CDR3 sequence reads: CASSVLRRGGNEQFF. For the CDR3, the DNA is TGTGCCAGCAGTGTTTTGAGACGGGGGGGCAATGAGCAGTTCTTC. V is TRBV25-1 and J is TRBJ2-1; TRBD2 matches 8 bases. The CDR3 contains 15 residues. Germline CDR1 MGHDK, CDR2 SYGVNS. Trimming at V came to 4 bases and at J to 6 bases, leaving 8 bases not matched to a gene. The variable domain in full, completed from reference TRBV25-1 and TRBJ2-1, reads EADIYQTPRYLVIGTGKKITLECSQTMGHDKMYWYQQDPGMELHLIHYSYGVNSTEKGDLSSESTVSRIRTEHFPLTLESARPSHTSQYLCASSVLRRGGNEQFFGPGTRLTVL.